Presented here are 17 T cell receptor beta chains from one specimen sequenced in a study of identical twins (dated by TCRdb to about 2016). Library method: 5' RACE. The run used an Illumina HiSeq 2000. TCRdb ran its own pipeline on the public reads, namely fastp trimming at Q25 and MiXCR clone calling, and kept in-frame beta chains. Rows are unified per CDR3 protein, each entry keeping the most common DNA and genes. A total of about 690,000 distinct CDR3 sequences appear in this sample, 20% to 25% of them only once. The ten largest make up 4.3% of the sample. These records were also assigned to another study, of T cells expressing NK-cell markers.

The sequenced material came from PBMCs. The receptor source for this set is a woman between 18 and 29 years old in good health.

The chain recombines TRBV27 with TRBJ2-2; 9 bases map to TRBD2. Germline V gives CDR1 MNHEY, CDR2 SMNVEV (reference sequence). The CDR3 spans 18 residues. After removal of 3 bases from V and 5 bases from J, the junction contained 13 bases not matched to a gene. The CDR3 nucleotides are TGTGCCAGCAGTTTTCTGGCGGGAGGGCCCTCGGGGACCGGGGAGCTGTTTTTT. This sequence encodes CASSFLAGGPSGTGELFF.

The chain is built from TRBV5-6 and TRBJ2-2; TRBD2 agrees at 9 bases. Germline V gene data show CDR1 as SGHDT and CDR2 as YYEEEE. J lost 3 bases, V lost 2 bases, and 2 bases had no gene match. CDR3 size: 15 residues. The CDR3 DNA follows: TGTGCCAGCAGCTTCGGCGGGAGGGACACCGGGGAGCTGTTTTTT. Protein product: CASSFGGRDTGELFF.

V gene TRBV20-1 combines with J gene TRBJ1-2, with D unresolved. The CDR3 covers 13 residues. Trimming left V 4 bases short and J 4 bases short, with 13 bases between. In germline, CDR1 is DFQATT, CDR2 SNEGSKA (reference sequence). CDR3 loop: CSAMRRTGYGYTF. As DNA, the CDR3 is TGCAGTGCTATGAGACGGACGGGCTATGGCTACACCTTC.

A few counts support this clonotype. The chain combines TRBV11-2 with TRBJ2-3, with unresolved D. CDR1 is SGHAT, CDR2 FQNNGV, per germline. Trimming took 1 base from V and 1 from J, leaving 9 bases between them. The CDR3 extends over 15 amino acids. The CDR3 region has the DNA TGTGCCAGCAGCTTAGTTGGGCAGCGCACAGATACGCAGTATTTT. Its translation is CASSLVGQRTDTQYF. The full variable domain, its missing parts supplied by reference TRBV11-2 and TRBJ2-3, is EAGVAQSPRYKIIEKRQSVAFWCNPISGHATLYWYQQILGQGPKLLIQFQNNGVVDDSQLPKDRFSAERLKGVDSTLKIQPAKLEDSAVYLCASSLVGQRTDTQYFGPGTRLTVL.

The CDR3 is CASSQGLKNSPLHF. The CDR3, as DNA: TGTGCCAGCAGCCAAGGGCTGAAGAATTCACCCCTCCACTTT. V and J are TRBV3-1 and TRBJ1-6; D is unresolved. Germline CDR1 LGHDT, CDR2 YNNKEL (reference sequence). This CDR3 is 14 amino acids long. Between the trimmed V and J ends, which lost 1 base and 7 bases, there was a span of 8 bases. The full variable domain, in which reference TRBV3-1 and TRBJ1-6 provide the parts outside the CDR3, is DTAVSQTPKYLVTQMGNDKSIKCEQNLGHDTMYWYKQDSKKFLKIMFSYNNKELIINETVPNRFSPKSPDKAHLNLHINSLELGDSAVYFCASSQGLKNSPLHFGNGTRLTVT.

Concerning this clonotype: Its ends do not fully match the called genes, so a read error is possible. V is TRBV5-1 and J is TRBJ2-7, with a weak D call TRBD2 (5 bases). There are 12 residues in the CDR3. Looked up from germline, CDR1 is SGHRS and CDR2 is YFSETQ. CDR3 sequence: CASSSLGYEQYF. The CDR3 DNA follows: TGTGCCAGCAGTTCACTAGGCTACGAGCAGTACTTC.

The chain has TRBV10-3 and TRBJ2-5; D ambiguous. The germline V and J ends were trimmed by 8 bases and 0 bases, with 4 bases remaining between them. This CDR3 has 11 amino acids. CDR1 is ENHRY, CDR2 SYGVKD, per germline. CDR3 loop: CAIGDQETQYF. CDR3 nucleotides: TGTGCCATCGGGGACCAAGAGACCCAGTACTTC.

This clonotype was detected ten times or more. The gene calls are TRBV12-3 or TRBV12-4 and TRBJ1-1; weak D call: TRBD1 (5 bases). V dropped 5 bases and J dropped 1 base, with 11 bases sitting between them. This CDR3 contains 14 residues. CDR3 in amino acids: CASSQADRNTEAFF. DNA of the CDR3: TGTGCCAGCAGTCAAGCCGACAGGAACACTGAAGCTTTCTTT.

This sequence joins TRBV10-3 and TRBJ1-6; 11 bases are a match to TRBD1. The CDR3 contains 14 residues. With 4 bases clipped from V and 10 bases from J, the junction kept 3 bases outside the gene matches. Germline V gene lookup returns CDR1 ENHRY and CDR2 SYGVKD. As DNA, the CDR3 is TGTGCCATCAGTGGGACAGGGGGCTTATCACCCCTCCACTTT. Its protein product is CAISGTGGLSPLHF.

This clonotype was found a few times. CDR3 sequence (DNA): TGTGCCAGCGGCGACGGGGGTGAGCAGTTCTTC. It yields the protein CASGDGGEQFF. This sequence joins TRBV2 and TRBJ2-1; possible D gene TRBD2, 6 bases. Trimming took 8 bases from V and 9 from J, leaving 11 bases between them. The CDR3 is made up of 11 amino acids. Germline V gene sequence: CDR1 SNHLY, CDR2 FYNNEI.

This clonotype has only a few counts. The chain recombines TRBV6-2 or TRBV6-3 with TRBJ2-3, with D possibly matching TRBD1 (5 bases). Germline V gene lookup returns CDR1 MNHEY and CDR2 SVGEGT. The CDR3 is made up of 15 amino acids. Trimming removed 6 bases from V and 5 bases from J, with 18 bases in between. CDR3 amino acids: CASSTSRQFGDTQYF. DNA for the CDR3: TGTGCCAGCAGCACCTCCCGACAGTTTGGAGATACGCAGTATTTT.

The rearrangement uses TRBV5-1 and TRBJ2-2; TRBD1 matches 12 bases. CDR1 is SGHRS and CDR2 is YFSETQ in the germline V gene. CDR3 length equals 15 residues. J gave up 2 bases and V 5 bases, and 1 base lay outside the gene matches. CDR3 nucleotides: TGCGCCAGCAGAGGGACAGGGGGCAACACCGGGGAGCTGTTTTTT. Its translation: CASRGTGGNTGELFF.

This clonotype was detected a few times. The chain links TRBV20-1 to TRBJ2-4; 8 bases map to TRBD1. Trimming cost V 1 base and J 13 bases; bases outside gene matches: 3. Germline V gives CDR1 DFQATT, CDR2 SNEGSKA (reference sequence). The CDR3 spans 11 residues. The CDR3 sequence: CSARADREQYF. Written as DNA, the CDR3 is TGCAGTGCTAGAGCGGACAGGGAGCAGTACTTC.

This chain joins TRBV29-1 and TRBJ2-3; D is possibly TRBD1 or TRBD2 (5 bases each). This CDR3 has 12 amino acids. Germline lookup yields CDR1 SQVTM and CDR2 ANQGSEA. Trimming left V 4 bases short and J 0 bases short, with 5 bases between. CDR3 nucleotides: TGCAGCGTTGGGGACAGCACAGATACGCAGTATTTT. Its translation: CSVGDSTDTQYF.

This sequence joins TRBV20-1 and TRBJ2-2; D gene uncertain. The V end was cut by 2 bases, the J end by 6 bases, with 7 bases between. Germline V CDR1 and CDR2: DFQATT, SNEGSKA (reference sequence). The CDR3 is 12 residues long. The CDR3 loop reads CSARYHSGELFF. DNA of the CDR3: TGCAGTGCTAGATACCATTCCGGGGAGCTGTTTTTT.

The chain is built from TRBV20-1 and TRBJ2-7, with 11 bases matching TRBD2. After removal of 6 bases from V and 2 bases from J, the junction contained 3 bases not matched to a gene. The CDR3 runs to 13 residues. The germline gives CDR1 DFQATT, CDR2 SNEGSKA (reference sequence). DNA of the CDR3: TGCAGTGCACTAGCGGGAGACCCCTACGAGCAGTACTTC. Translated, it gives CSALAGDPYEQYF.

This clonotype has only a few counts. V is TRBV7-9 and J is TRBJ1-4; TRBD1 aligns across 7 bases. Germline CDR1 and CDR2: SEHNR and FQNEAQ (reference sequence). The V segment lost 5 bases and the J segment 11 bases; nucleotides outside the gene matches: 17. This CDR3 is 16 amino acids long. CDR3: CASSPPAGQKDFKLFF. CDR3 coding DNA: TGTGCCAGCAGCCCTCCCGCGGGACAGAAGGATTTTAAACTGTTTTTT. Together with reference TRBV7-9 and TRBJ1-4, the CDR3 gives the full variable domain: DTGVSQNPRHKITKRGQNVTFRCDPISEHNRLYWYRQTLGQGPEFLTYFQNEAQLEKSRLLSDRFSAERPKGSFSTLEIQRTEQGDSAMYLCASSPPAGQKDFKLFFGSGTQLSVL.